Following are 2 T cell receptor beta chains from one sample sequenced in a study of CD8 T cells in ankylosing spondylitis. TCRdb itself ran the 5' RACE reads through MiXCR, one entry per CDR3 protein. The sample records 150,000 to 250,000 distinct CDR3 sequences, 9.5% to 15% being singletons. Sequenced sample: blood, either unsorted or a sorted T cell fraction (not recorded which). These receptors came from a male donor with ankylosing spondylitis or in good health (not recorded which).

This chain joins TRBV7-9 and TRBJ2-7; D might be TRBD2 (6 bases). The CDR3 is 13 amino acids. Germline-derived CDR1 and CDR2 are SEHNR and FQNEAQ (reference sequence). Trimming took 6 bases from V and 7 from J, leaving 16 bases between them. This CDR3 reads CASRGGAVGEQYF. The CDR3 bases are TGTGCCAGCAGAGGAGGGGCAGTTGGGGAGCAGTACTTC.

In its sample, this clonotype was seen many times. V gene TRBV12-3 or TRBV12-4 combines with J gene TRBJ2-1; TRBD2 might be the D (5 bases). V lost 6 bases to trimming and J lost 9 bases, with 9 bases between them. CDR3 size: 11 residues. This CDR3 reads CASSLAGEQFF. In nucleotides, the CDR3 is TGTGCCAGCAGCCTAGCAGGTGAGCAGTTCTTC.